This is a list of T cell receptor beta chains from one sample in a study of CD8+ T cells in alopecia areata. The repertoire was sequenced with immunoSEQ multiplex PCR; TCRdb's copy has only in-frame clones and lacks some. The table records approximately 210,000 clones, less than 50% of them present only once. The sample consisted of CD4+ T cells sorted from blood, taken between weeks 36 and 40, from a patient treated with tofacitinib. These receptors were collected from a human donor with alopecia areata. The CDR3 runs from the conserved cysteine through the conserved F or W. The D gene is left open where the match is weak. Rows may omit the clone size; those that give it use once, few, many or a size class.

len: 15
d_gene: TRBD2
abundance: many
v_gene: TRBV5-1
j_gene: TRBJ2-7
CDR3nt: TGCGCCAGCAGCTTGGAGTTCGGGAGGGGTTACGAGCAGTACTTC
CDR3aa: CASSLEFGRGYEQYF

len: 16
d_gene: TRBD2
abundance: -
v_gene: TRBV7-2
j_gene: TRBJ2-7
CDR3nt: TGTGCCAGCAGCTTAGGACTAGCGGGCATCTCCTACGAGCAGTACTTC
CDR3aa: CASSLGLAGISYEQYF

len: 14
d_gene: -
abundance: -
v_gene: TRBV28
j_gene: TRBJ2-7
CDR3nt: TGTGCCAGCAAATTTCCGGGCCCCTTTTACGAGCAGTACTTC
CDR3aa: CASKFPGPFYEQYF

len: 15
d_gene: TRBD1
abundance: few
v_gene: TRBV6-6
j_gene: TRBJ2-7
CDR3nt: TGTGCCAGCAGGCCGGACAGGGGGCTTTCCTACGAGCAGTACTTC
CDR3aa: CASRPDRGLSYEQYF

len: 12
d_gene: -
abundance: -
v_gene: TRBV4-2
j_gene: TRBJ2-3
CDR3nt: TGTGCCAGCAGCCAAGAAAGGGTTACGCAGTATTTT
CDR3aa: CASSQERVTQYF

len: 15
d_gene: TRBD2
abundance: -
v_gene: TRBV9
j_gene: TRBJ2-1
CDR3nt: TGTGCCAGCAGCGTCCGGACTAGCGGGAGCTATGAGCAGTTCTTC
CDR3aa: CASSVRTSGSYEQFF

len: 11
d_gene: -
abundance: -
v_gene: TRBV5-4
j_gene: TRBJ2-1
CDR3nt: TGTGCCAGCAGCCTGTACAATGAGCAGTTCTTC
CDR3aa: CASSLYNEQFF

len: 16
d_gene: TRBD1
abundance: -
v_gene: TRBV29-1
j_gene: TRBJ1-4
CDR3nt: TGCAGCGTTGAAGATCCCCAGGGGGCGGCGAATGAAAAACTGTTTTTT
CDR3aa: CSVEDPQGAANEKLFF

len: 13
d_gene: -
abundance: -
v_gene: TRBV6-6
j_gene: TRBJ2-5
CDR3nt: TGTGCCAGCAGTGATCGAGACCAAGAGACCCAGTACTTC
CDR3aa: CASSDRDQETQYF

len: 14
d_gene: -
abundance: -
v_gene: TRBV6-5
j_gene: TRBJ1-4
CDR3nt: TGTGCCAGCAGCCTTGACAGGATTAATGAAAAACTGTTTTTT
CDR3aa: CASSLDRINEKLFF

len: 14
d_gene: -
abundance: few
v_gene: TRBV7-9
j_gene: TRBJ2-1
CDR3nt: TGTGCCAGCCCACCGACGTACTCCTACAATGAGCAGTTCTTC
CDR3aa: CASPPTYSYNEQFF

len: 15
d_gene: -
abundance: -
v_gene: TRBV5-6
j_gene: TRBJ1-2
CDR3nt: TGTGCCAGCAGCTTACTCAGGGTTGGTAACTATGGCTACACCTTC
CDR3aa: CASSLLRVGNYGYTF

len: 13
d_gene: -
abundance: -
v_gene: TRBV18
j_gene: TRBJ2-5
CDR3nt: TGTGCCAGCTCATCGGGACACCAAGAGACCCAGTACTTC
CDR3aa: CASSSGHQETQYF

len: 12
d_gene: -
abundance: -
v_gene: TRBV6-5
j_gene: TRBJ1-1
CDR3nt: TGTGCCAGCAGTCGAACAGGGTTTGAAGCTTTCTTT
CDR3aa: CASSRTGFEAFF

len: 14
d_gene: -
abundance: once
v_gene: TRBV7-9
j_gene: TRBJ1-1
CDR3nt: TGTGCCAGCAGCTTAGGGCGGCAGAACACTGAAGCTTTCTTT
CDR3aa: CASSLGRQNTEAFF

len: 13
d_gene: TRBD1
abundance: -
v_gene: TRBV5-4
j_gene: TRBJ1-2
CDR3nt: TGTGCCAGCAGCCCGACAGGGGGCCGTGGCTACACCTTC
CDR3aa: CASSPTGGRGYTF

len: 13
d_gene: -
abundance: -
v_gene: TRBV2
j_gene: TRBJ1-1
CDR3nt: TGTGCCAGCAGTGAAGGGAGGACGGTTGAAGCTTTCTTT
CDR3aa: CASSEGRTVEAFF

len: 14
d_gene: -
abundance: few
v_gene: TRBV19
j_gene: TRBJ2-3
CDR3nt: TGTGCCAGTAGTTCCCGGTTGGTTGCAGATACGCAGTATTTT
CDR3aa: CASSSRLVADTQYF

len: 15
d_gene: -
abundance: few
v_gene: TRBV11-2
j_gene: TRBJ2-1
CDR3nt: TGTGCCAGCAGCTTATATGGGGGCTCCTACAATGAGCAGTTCTTC
CDR3aa: CASSLYGGSYNEQFF

len: 15
d_gene: -
abundance: -
v_gene: TRBV7-2
j_gene: TRBJ1-2
CDR3nt: TGTGCCAGCAGCTTTGGGGACGGCCGATTATATGGCTACACCTTC
CDR3aa: CASSFGDGRLYGYTF

len: 14
d_gene: TRBD1
abundance: -
v_gene: TRBV11-2
j_gene: TRBJ2-1
CDR3nt: TGTGCCAGCACGGGGCAGGGGGCTTACAATGAGCAGTTCTTC
CDR3aa: CASTGQGAYNEQFF

len: 15
d_gene: -
abundance: -
v_gene: TRBV5-1
j_gene: TRBJ2-2
CDR3nt: TGCGCCAGCAGCTTGTCGACGAGGGGCACCGGGGAGCTGTTTTTT
CDR3aa: CASSLSTRGTGELFF

len: 15
d_gene: -
abundance: -
v_gene: TRBV4-1
j_gene: TRBJ2-7
CDR3nt: TGCGCCAGCAGCCAAGAGTTATCCGAAGCCTACGAGCAGTACTTC
CDR3aa: CASSQELSEAYEQYF

len: 13
d_gene: -
abundance: -
v_gene: TRBV2
j_gene: TRBJ2-2
CDR3nt: TGTGCCAGCGGGCGGAAGAACACCGGGGAGCTGTTTTTT
CDR3aa: CASGRKNTGELFF

len: 16
d_gene: -
abundance: few
v_gene: TRBV14
j_gene: TRBJ2-7
CDR3nt: TGTGCCAGCAGCCAGGTGGGACGCCTTTCCTCCTACGAGCAGTACTTC
CDR3aa: CASSQVGRLSSYEQYF

len: 12
d_gene: -
abundance: few
v_gene: TRBV29-1
j_gene: TRBJ1-1
CDR3nt: TGCAGCGTTTACAGGAAGAACACTGAAGCTTTCTTT
CDR3aa: CSVYRKNTEAFF

len: 11
d_gene: TRBD1
abundance: few
v_gene: TRBV5-6
j_gene: TRBJ2-7
CDR3nt: TGTGCCAGCAGCTTAGGGGGCGCAGCCAGCTTC
CDR3aa: CASSLGGAASF

len: 15
d_gene: -
abundance: -
v_gene: TRBV4-2
j_gene: TRBJ2-7
CDR3nt: TGTGCCAGCAGCCGCATCCGGGACACGTTCTACGAGCAGTACTTC
CDR3aa: CASSRIRDTFYEQYF

len: 14
d_gene: -
abundance: few
v_gene: TRBV9
j_gene: TRBJ2-5
CDR3nt: TGTGCCAGCAGCGTAGGTACAACCCAAGAGACCCAGTACTTC
CDR3aa: CASSVGTTQETQYF

len: 14
d_gene: -
abundance: -
v_gene: TRBV5-6
j_gene: TRBJ1-1
CDR3nt: TGTGCCAGCAGCTGGTCGGGAGGGGCCACTGAAGCTTTCTTT
CDR3aa: CASSWSGGATEAFF

len: 16
d_gene: -
abundance: few
v_gene: TRBV14
j_gene: TRBJ2-7
CDR3nt: TGTGCCAGCAGCCAAGGCCCACGGGAAGGGCCCCACGAGCAGTACTTC
CDR3aa: CASSQGPREGPHEQYF

len: 14
d_gene: -
abundance: few
v_gene: TRBV5-1
j_gene: TRBJ2-5
CDR3nt: TGCGCCAGCAGCTCACCACAGAGTTTAGAGACCCAGTACTTC
CDR3aa: CASSSPQSLETQYF

len: 16
d_gene: -
abundance: -
v_gene: TRBV7-2
j_gene: TRBJ2-2
CDR3nt: TGTGCCAGCAGCTTAGTGTCACTACCCAACACCGGGGAGCTGTTTTTT
CDR3aa: CASSLVSLPNTGELFF

len: 12
d_gene: -
abundance: -
v_gene: TRBV6-1
j_gene: TRBJ2-3
CDR3nt: TGTGCCAGCGGAAGGGTCTCAGATACGCAGTATTTT
CDR3aa: CASGRVSDTQYF

len: 16
d_gene: TRBD1
abundance: few
v_gene: TRBV2
j_gene: TRBJ2-6
CDR3nt: TGTGCCAGCCGGGGACAGGGGGCCCCTGGGGCCAACGTCCTGACTTTC
CDR3aa: CASRGQGAPGANVLTF